The rows below give T cell receptor beta chains drawn from one sample of a study of T cells after yellow fever vaccination. TCRdb independently ran MiXCR on the 5' RACE reads; one entry per CDR3 protein. The sample records under 350,000 distinct CDR3 sequences, 4.1% being singletons. The sample in question was PBMCs, obtained 5 days after the yellow fever booster vaccination. These receptors all come from a man in his late teens or twenties who received the YFV17D yellow fever vaccine. CDR3s include the opening cysteine and the closing phenylalanine or tryptophan. D genes are given only for firm matches. The size of a clone is reported for some rows only, either as once, few or many, or as a class for expanded clones.

V gene: TRBV20-1
clone size: .
J gene: TRBJ2-3
D gene: TRBD1
CDR3 DNA: TGCAGTGCTCTTCACCCATTACAGGGGCCAAGCACAGATACGCAGTATTTT
CDR3 protein: CSALHPLQGPSTDTQYF

V gene: TRBV5-1
clone size: many
J gene: TRBJ2-3
D gene: TRBD2
CDR3 DNA: TGCGCCAGCAGCATGGGACTAGCGGGGTCCTATGGAGATACGCAGTATTTT
CDR3 protein: CASSMGLAGSYGDTQYF

V gene: TRBV10-3
clone size: few
J gene: TRBJ1-5
D gene: .
CDR3 DNA: TGTGCCATCAAGGATAGCAATCAGCCCCAGCATTTT
CDR3 protein: CAIKDSNQPQHF

V gene: TRBV7-6
clone size: .
J gene: TRBJ1-6
D gene: .
CDR3 DNA: TGTGCCAGCACACGTAATGGAGTGAATAATTCACCCCTCCACTTT
CDR3 protein: CASTRNGVNNSPLHF

V gene: TRBV4-1
clone size: .
J gene: TRBJ2-1
D gene: TRBD2
CDR3 DNA: TGCGCCAGCAGCCGCTGGGGGGGATTAGCGGTAGACCGAATACACAATGAGCAGTTCTTC
CDR3 protein: CASSRWGGLAVDRIHNEQFF

V gene: TRBV28
clone size: many
J gene: TRBJ2-2
D gene: .
CDR3 DNA: TGTGCCAGCAGCAGGGGAGGCGACACCGGGGAGCTGTTTTTT
CDR3 protein: CASSRGGDTGELFF

V gene: TRBV3-1
clone size: many
J gene: TRBJ2-2
D gene: TRBD1
CDR3 DNA: TGTGCCAGCAGCCCCTCGACAGGGTTCGGCACCGGGGAGCTGTTTTTT
CDR3 protein: CASSPSTGFGTGELFF

V gene: TRBV12-3/TRBV12-4
clone size: .
J gene: TRBJ2-5
D gene: .
CDR3 DNA: TGTGCCAGCAGTTTAGCACAGGGAGAGACCCAGTACTTC
CDR3 protein: CASSLAQGETQYF

V gene: TRBV6-5
clone size: .
J gene: TRBJ1-1
D gene: .
CDR3 DNA: TGTGCCAGCAGTTACGGGCCGCTGAACACTGAAGCTTTCTTT
CDR3 protein: CASSYGPLNTEAFF

V gene: TRBV18
clone size: few
J gene: TRBJ2-1
D gene: TRBD1
CDR3 DNA: TGTGCCAGCTCACCACATGGGACAGGTCCATACAATGAGCAGTTCTTC
CDR3 protein: CASSPHGTGPYNEQFF

V gene: TRBV11-3
clone size: .
J gene: TRBJ2-2
D gene: .
CDR3 DNA: TGTGCCAGCAGCCCGATTCGTGGCGGGGAGCTGTTTTTT
CDR3 protein: CASSPIRGGELFF

V gene: TRBV10-2
clone size: .
J gene: TRBJ2-7
D gene: TRBD1
CDR3 DNA: TGCGCCAGCACCAGGACAGGGCGAAGTCAGTACTTC
CDR3 protein: CASTRTGRSQYF

V gene: TRBV28
clone size: .
J gene: TRBJ2-1
D gene: .
CDR3 DNA: TGTGCCAGCCTTCCGAGTGAGCAGTTCTTC
CDR3 protein: CASLPSEQFF

V gene: TRBV15
clone size: many
J gene: TRBJ2-7
D gene: .
CDR3 DNA: TGTGCCACCAGCAGAGATCGGCCCAGCTCCTACGAGCAGTACTTC
CDR3 protein: CATSRDRPSSYEQYF

V gene: TRBV18
clone size: many
J gene: TRBJ1-1
D gene: TRBD1
CDR3 DNA: TGTGCCAGCTCACCCCGGGACAGTGAAGCTTTCTTT
CDR3 protein: CASSPRDSEAFF

V gene: TRBV7-2
clone size: few
J gene: TRBJ1-6
D gene: TRBD1
CDR3 DNA: TGTGCCAGCAGCCTTGGGGGAGGGGGCATGGGTAATTCACCCCTCCACTTT
CDR3 protein: CASSLGGGGMGNSPLHF

V gene: TRBV7-8
clone size: few
J gene: TRBJ1-4
D gene: .
CDR3 DNA: TGTGCCAGCAGCTTAAACACCGCGAATGAAAAACTGTTTTTT
CDR3 protein: CASSLNTANEKLFF

V gene: TRBV12-3/TRBV12-4
clone size: few
J gene: TRBJ1-5
D gene: .
CDR3 DNA: TGTGCCAGCAGCCCGATTAATCAGCCCCAGCATTTT
CDR3 protein: CASSPINQPQHF

V gene: TRBV5-1
clone size: few
J gene: TRBJ1-1
D gene: .
CDR3 DNA: TGCGCCAGCAGCTTGATGGGTGGGAGGGGGGACACTGAAGCTTTCTTT
CDR3 protein: CASSLMGGRGDTEAFF

V gene: TRBV4-2
clone size: few
J gene: TRBJ2-2
D gene: TRBD1
CDR3 DNA: TGTGCCAGCAGCCAAGAAAGACAGGGGAATGGCGGGGAGCTGTTTTTT
CDR3 protein: CASSQERQGNGGELFF

V gene: TRBV11-2
clone size: few
J gene: TRBJ2-5
D gene: .
CDR3 DNA: TGTGCCAGCAGCCCAGCCGGGAGACCAGAGACCCAGTACTTC
CDR3 protein: CASSPAGRPETQYF

V gene: TRBV7-7
clone size: .
J gene: TRBJ2-3
D gene: TRBD1
CDR3 DNA: TGTGCTAGCAGCTACAGGGGTACGCAGTATTTT
CDR3 protein: CASSYRGTQYF

V gene: TRBV5-1
clone size: many
J gene: TRBJ2-1
D gene: .
CDR3 DNA: TGCGCCAGCAGCCCCGGACAGTGGGGGGGTGGTGAGCAGTTCTTC
CDR3 protein: CASSPGQWGGGEQFF

V gene: TRBV18
clone size: .
J gene: TRBJ2-5
D gene: .
CDR3 DNA: TGTGCCAGCTCACCCGGTTCGTTGCAAGAGACCCAGTACTTC
CDR3 protein: CASSPGSLQETQYF

V gene: TRBV14
clone size: .
J gene: TRBJ1-2
D gene: .
CDR3 DNA: TGTGCCAGCAGCCAAGATTCCAGGCGGTATGGCTACACCTTC
CDR3 protein: CASSQDSRRYGYTF

V gene: TRBV7-2
clone size: .
J gene: TRBJ2-3
D gene: TRBD1
CDR3 DNA: TGTGCCAGCACCCTCGACAGGGGCGGAGATACGCAGTATTTT
CDR3 protein: CASTLDRGGDTQYF

V gene: TRBV3-1
clone size: few
J gene: TRBJ2-1
D gene: .
CDR3 DNA: TGTGCCAGCAGCCCGTGGGATAGGAGAGGTGAGCAGTTCTTC
CDR3 protein: CASSPWDRRGEQFF

V gene: TRBV11-2
clone size: few
J gene: TRBJ2-7
D gene: .
CDR3 DNA: TGTGCCAGCAGCTTAAGGGAGGACTTCCCCTACGAGCAGTACTTC
CDR3 protein: CASSLREDFPYEQYF

V gene: TRBV5-4
clone size: .
J gene: TRBJ2-4
D gene: .
CDR3 DNA: TGTGCCAGCAGCTTCGGTGGGGGCCTGCTAGCCAAAAACATTCAGTACTTC
CDR3 protein: CASSFGGGLLAKNIQYF

V gene: TRBV25-1
clone size: .
J gene: TRBJ2-7
D gene: .
CDR3 DNA: TGTGCCAGCAGTGAAGTTGGGACGGCCTCCTACGAGCAGTACTTC
CDR3 protein: CASSEVGTASYEQYF

V gene: TRBV13
clone size: .
J gene: TRBJ1-2
D gene: .
CDR3 DNA: TGTGCCAGCAGCTCAAGCCGGGCCGGGTATGGCTACACCTTC
CDR3 protein: CASSSSRAGYGYTF

V gene: TRBV3-1
clone size: .
J gene: TRBJ1-5
D gene: .
CDR3 DNA: TGTGCCAGCAGCCAAGATCAGGGAGTCCGTCAGCCCCAGCATTTT
CDR3 protein: CASSQDQGVRQPQHF

V gene: TRBV25-1
clone size: .
J gene: TRBJ2-3
D gene: .
CDR3 DNA: TGTGCCAGCAGTGAAGGCCAGGTAATGGGTACGCAGTATTTT
CDR3 protein: CASSEGQVMGTQYF

V gene: TRBV5-1
clone size: many
J gene: TRBJ1-1
D gene: TRBD1
CDR3 DNA: TGCGCCAGCAGCTCCGGACAGGGACTTTCCGAAGCTTTCTTT
CDR3 protein: CASSSGQGLSEAFF

V gene: TRBV20-1
clone size: many
J gene: TRBJ2-5
D gene: TRBD2
CDR3 DNA: TGCAGTGCTAGGAGCGGGAAAGAGACCCAGTACTTC
CDR3 protein: CSARSGKETQYF

V gene: TRBV6-2/TRBV6-3
clone size: many
J gene: TRBJ1-5
D gene: .
CDR3 DNA: TGTGCCAGCAGTTACCTCGAGGGGGCCCAGCATTTT
CDR3 protein: CASSYLEGAQHF

V gene: TRBV6-1
clone size: few
J gene: TRBJ1-6
D gene: .
CDR3 DNA: TGTGCCAGCACCAGTGCATTCTATAATTCACCCCTCCACTTT
CDR3 protein: CASTSAFYNSPLHF

V gene: TRBV5-1
clone size: .
J gene: TRBJ2-1
D gene: .
CDR3 DNA: TGCGCCAGCAGCTTGGGAGGGGGGGACTACAATGAGCAGTTCTTC
CDR3 protein: CASSLGGGDYNEQFF

V gene: TRBV2
clone size: .
J gene: TRBJ2-1
D gene: .
CDR3 DNA: TGTGCCAGCAGTCGAGAGGGGTTCAATGAGCAGTTCTTC
CDR3 protein: CASSREGFNEQFF

V gene: TRBV5-1
clone size: many
J gene: TRBJ1-2
D gene: .
CDR3 DNA: TGCGCCAGCAGCTTGTCTCTCCCGGGCTATGGCTACACCTTC
CDR3 protein: CASSLSLPGYGYTF

V gene: TRBV29-1
clone size: many
J gene: TRBJ2-2
D gene: TRBD1
CDR3 DNA: TGCAGCGTAACAGGGGAGACCGGGGAGCTGTTTTTT
CDR3 protein: CSVTGETGELFF

V gene: TRBV2
clone size: .
J gene: TRBJ1-2
D gene: TRBD1
CDR3 DNA: TGTGCCAGCAGGGGACAGAGAGGCTACACCTTC
CDR3 protein: CASRGQRGYTF

V gene: TRBV10-3
clone size: many
J gene: TRBJ2-2
D gene: .
CDR3 DNA: TGTGCCATCAGGGGCCCCCGGGGGCAGCCGAACACCGGGGAGCTGTTTTTT
CDR3 protein: CAIRGPRGQPNTGELFF

V gene: TRBV4-2
clone size: many
J gene: TRBJ2-1
D gene: TRBD2
CDR3 DNA: TGTGCCAGCAGCCAACTAGCGGGGGGCTCCTACAATGAGCAGTTCTTC
CDR3 protein: CASSQLAGGSYNEQFF

V gene: TRBV18
clone size: .
J gene: TRBJ1-5
D gene: TRBD1
CDR3 DNA: TGTGCCAGCTCAGAAACAGGGGTGCAGCCCCAGCATTTT
CDR3 protein: CASSETGVQPQHF

V gene: TRBV29-1
clone size: .
J gene: TRBJ1-1
D gene: .
CDR3 DNA: TGCAGCGTCCAGTCGGCTGAAGCTTTCTTT
CDR3 protein: CSVQSAEAFF